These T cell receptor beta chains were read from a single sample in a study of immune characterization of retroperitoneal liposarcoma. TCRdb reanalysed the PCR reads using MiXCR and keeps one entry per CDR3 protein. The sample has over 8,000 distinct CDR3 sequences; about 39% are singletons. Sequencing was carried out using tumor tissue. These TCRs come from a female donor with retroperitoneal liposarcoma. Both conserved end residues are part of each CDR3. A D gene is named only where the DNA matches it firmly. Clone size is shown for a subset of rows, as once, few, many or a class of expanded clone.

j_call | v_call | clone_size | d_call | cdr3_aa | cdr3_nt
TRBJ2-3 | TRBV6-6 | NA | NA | CASSYSRGTDTQYF | TGTGCCAGCAGTTACTCGCGGGGCACAGATACGCAGTATTTT
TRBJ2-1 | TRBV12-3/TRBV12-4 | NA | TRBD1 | CASGGRQGIREQFF | TGTGCCAGTGGTGGCAGACAGGGGATTCGCGAGCAGTTCTTC
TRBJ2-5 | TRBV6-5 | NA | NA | CASSYSMIGETQYF | TGTGCCAGCAGTTACTCGATGATAGGAGAGACCCAGTACTTC
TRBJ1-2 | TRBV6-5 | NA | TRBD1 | CASSYSRDREDYGYTF | TGTGCCAGCAGTTACTCAAGGGACAGGGAGGACTATGGCTACACCTTC
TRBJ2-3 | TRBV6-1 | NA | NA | CASSKGPLQNTQYF | TGTGCCAGCAGTAAGGGACCCCTTCAAAATACGCAGTATTTT
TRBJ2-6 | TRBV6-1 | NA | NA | CATQGFGANVLTF | TGTGCCACCCAGGGCTTTGGGGCCAACGTCCTGACTTTC
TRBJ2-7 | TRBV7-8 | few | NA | CASSLSGLAYEQYF | TGTGCCAGCAGCTTATCGGGACTCGCCTACGAGCAGTACTTC
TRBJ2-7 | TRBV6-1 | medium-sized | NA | CASSEVSYEQYF | TGTGCCAGCAGTGAAGTGTCCTACGAGCAGTACTTC
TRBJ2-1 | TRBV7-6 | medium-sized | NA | CASSLEAVGYNEQFF | TGTGCCAGCAGCTTAGAGGCCGTCGGATACAATGAGCAGTTCTTC
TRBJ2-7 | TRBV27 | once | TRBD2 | CASSLRVLSGRPSYEQYF | TGTGCCAGCAGTTTACGGGTCCTTAGCGGGAGGCCCTCCTACGAGCAGTACTTC
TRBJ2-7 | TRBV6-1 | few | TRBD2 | CASSQTSGGRYEQYF | TGTGCCAGCAGCCAAACTAGCGGGGGGCGGTACGAGCAGTACTTC
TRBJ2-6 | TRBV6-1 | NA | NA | CASRQGGSGANVLTF | TGTGCCAGCAGACAGGGAGGCTCTGGGGCCAACGTCCTGACTTTC
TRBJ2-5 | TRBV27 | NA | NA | CASRGDLARRDIF | TGTGCCAGCAGAGGGGACTTGGCTAGGAGGGATATCTTC
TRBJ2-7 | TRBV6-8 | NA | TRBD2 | CASSPSGQSSYEQYF | TGTGCCAGCAGTCCTAGCGGGCAAAGCTCCTACGAGCAGTACTTC
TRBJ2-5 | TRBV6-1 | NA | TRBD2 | CASRSGGSETQYF | TGTGCCAGCAGGTCGGGAGGATCGGAGACCCAGTACTTC
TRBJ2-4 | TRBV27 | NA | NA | CASRKQGLSNKNIQYF | TGTGCCAGCAGAAAACAAGGACTGTCCAACAAAAACATTCAGTACTTC
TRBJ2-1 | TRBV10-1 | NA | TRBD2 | CASSPGLAHYNEQFF | TGCGCCAGCAGTCCGGGACTAGCCCACTACAATGAGCAGTTCTTC
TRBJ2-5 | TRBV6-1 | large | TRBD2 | CASSEPSGEGEETQYF | TGTGCCAGCAGCGAGCCTTCGGGGGAGGGAGAAGAGACCCAGTACTTC
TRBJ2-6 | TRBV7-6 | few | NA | CASADLHSGANVLTF | TGTGCCAGCGCAGATCTGCACTCTGGGGCCAACGTCCTGACTTTC
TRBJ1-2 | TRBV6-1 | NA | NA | CASSEAQQPLIYGYTF | TGTGCCAGCAGTGAAGCGCAACAGCCACTAATTTATGGCTACACCTTC
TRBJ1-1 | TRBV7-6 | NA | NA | CASSLMPSWGSEAFF | TGTGCCAGCAGCTTGATGCCCTCCTGGGGCTCTGAAGCTTTCTTT
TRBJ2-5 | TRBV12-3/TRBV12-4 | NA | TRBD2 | CASSFYRREGHNEQYF | TGTGCCAGCAGTTTCTATCGTCGGGAGGGTCACAATGAGCAGTACTTC
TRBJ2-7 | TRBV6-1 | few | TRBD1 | CASSEDEGQGSYEQYF | TGTGCCAGCAGTGAAGATGAAGGACAGGGGTCCTACGAGCAGTACTTC
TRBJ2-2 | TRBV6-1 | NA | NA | CASSPEGGGPGELFF | TGTGCCAGCAGTCCAGAAGGTGGGGGCCCCGGGGAGCTGTTTTTT
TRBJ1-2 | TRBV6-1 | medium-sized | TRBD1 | CASSPITGTGSYGYTF | TGTGCCAGCAGTCCGATAACCGGGACAGGGAGCTATGGCTACACCTTC
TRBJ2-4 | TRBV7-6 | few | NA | CASSSHLAEQYF | TGTGCCAGCAGCTCGCACCTGGCGGAGCAGTACTTC
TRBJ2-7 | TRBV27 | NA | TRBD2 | CASRLGPGLDLHEQYF | TGTGCCAGCAGACTTGGGCCGGGACTAGATCTTCATGAGCAGTACTTC
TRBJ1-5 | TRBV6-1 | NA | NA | CASSPGVALGNQPQHF | TGTGCCAGCAGCCCCGGAGTCGCCCTTGGGAATCAGCCCCAGCATTTT
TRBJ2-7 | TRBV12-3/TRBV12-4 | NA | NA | CASRPGRSSYEQYF | TGTGCCAGCAGGCCTGGGAGGAGCTCCTACGAGCAGTACTTC
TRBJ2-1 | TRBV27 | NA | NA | CASSPPRGEQFF | TGTGCCAGCAGTCCGCCCAGGGGCGAGCAGTTCTTC
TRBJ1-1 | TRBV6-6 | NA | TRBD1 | CASNMYRGNTEAFF | TGTGCCAGCAATATGTACAGGGGCAACACTGAAGCTTTCTTT
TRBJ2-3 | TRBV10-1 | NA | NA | CASSRSGDTRDTQYF | TGCGCCAGCAGTCGGAGTGGGGACACAAGAGATACGCAGTATTTT
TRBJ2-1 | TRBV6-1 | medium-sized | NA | CASSALEGVPYEQFF | TGTGCCAGCAGTGCCTTAGAAGGGGTCCCCTACGAGCAGTTCTTC
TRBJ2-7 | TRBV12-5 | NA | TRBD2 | CASGSGGPLEQYF | TGTGCTAGTGGTTCGGGGGGGCCCCTCGAGCAGTACTTC
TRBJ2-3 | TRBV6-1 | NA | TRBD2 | CASSGLPLLAGGSDTQYF | TGTGCCAGCAGTGGCCTACCCCTTCTAGCGGGAGGGTCAGATACGCAGTATTTT
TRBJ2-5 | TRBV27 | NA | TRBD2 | CASSLGWGGKETQYF | TGTGCCAGCAGTTTAGGATGGGGGGGAAAGGAGACCCAGTACTTC
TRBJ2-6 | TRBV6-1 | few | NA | CASAQEGANVLTF | TGTGCCAGCGCCCAGGAGGGGGCCAACGTCCTGACTTTC
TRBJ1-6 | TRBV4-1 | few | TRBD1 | CASRPPGQGASYNSPLHF | TGCGCCAGCAGACCTCCGGGACAGGGGGCATCCTATAATTCACCCCTCCACTTT
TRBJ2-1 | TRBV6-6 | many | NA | CASSYSRGNSYEQFF | TGTGCCAGCAGTTACTCTAGGGGCAACTCCTACGAGCAGTTCTTC
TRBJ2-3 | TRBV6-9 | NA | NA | CASSYSKGPYSTDTQYF | TGTGCCAGCAGTTACTCGAAAGGCCCCTACTCCACAGATACGCAGTATTTT
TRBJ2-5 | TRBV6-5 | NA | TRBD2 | CASSSTQGLLETQYF | TGTGCCAGCAGTTCGACCCAGGGACTATTGGAGACCCAGTACTTC
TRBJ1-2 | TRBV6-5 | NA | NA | CASSYSLRGLYGYTF | TGTGCCAGCAGTTACTCGCTCCGGGGCCTCTATGGCTACACCTTC
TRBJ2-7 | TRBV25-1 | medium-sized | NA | CASSDSLYEQYF | TGTGCCAGCAGTGACAGCTTGTACGAGCAGTACTTC